The T cell receptor beta chain described here comes from a study of control samples from healthy donors and cancer patients. V gave up 1 base and J gave up 1 base, with 6 bases separating them. Germline CDR1 SGHKS, CDR2 YYEKEE (reference sequence). This CDR3 contains 15 residues. Assay: immunoSEQ multiplex PCR; the TCRdb copy retains only in-frame clones and omits some. The sample contains about 94,000 clones, 90% of which appear only once. The clonotype was recovered from a woman in her late teens or twenties in good health. The material sequenced was blood. V gene TRBV5-5 combines with J gene TRBJ2-6; unclear D gene. In nucleotides, the CDR3 is TGTGCCAGCAGCTTGCTGGGTTCTGGGGCCAACGTCCTGACTTTC. Its protein product is CASSLLGSGANVLTF.